Listed here are 31 T cell receptor beta chains from one sample, sequenced in a study of blood T cell repertoires in COVID-19. TCRdb's copy holds only in-frame clones and misses some; the assay was immunoSEQ multiplex PCR. Here the sample spans over 40,000 clones, less than 90% being singletons. The sequenced material came from peripheral blood. The receptors stem from a man aged 55 to 69 with active COVID-19.

The chain combines TRBV7-2 with TRBJ2-2; 11 bases are a match to TRBD1. The germline V gene has CDR1 SGHTA and CDR2 FQGNSA. The CDR3 has 15 amino acids. V lost 3 bases and J lost 4; bases outside the gene matches: 1. CDR3 sequence reads: CASSFGQGATGELFF. For the CDR3, the DNA is TGTGCCAGCAGCTTTGGACAGGGGGCCACCGGGGAGCTGTTTTTT.

This chain joins TRBV30 and TRBJ2-3; maybe TRBD2 (6 bases). From germline, CDR1 is GTSNPN and CDR2 SVGIG (reference sequence). The CDR3 is 15 amino acids. The V and J ends lost 0 bases and 0 bases respectively, with 10 bases between them. The CDR3 region is CAWSVRSGSTDTQYF. In DNA, the CDR3 is TGTGCCTGGAGTGTAAGAAGCGGGAGCACAGATACGCAGTATTTT.

The genes are TRBV7-2 and TRBJ1-6; D gene unclear. V was trimmed by 3 bases and J by 0 bases, leaving 3 bases between them. The CDR3 spans 14 residues. CDR1 is SGHTA, CDR2 FQGNSA, per germline. The CDR3 protein is CASSFSSYNSPLHF. DNA for the CDR3: TGTGCCAGCAGCTTCAGCTCCTATAATTCACCCCTCCACTTT.

Only one count was recorded for this clone. V usage is TRBV5-1 and J usage is TRBJ1-4; TRBD1 is a possible D gene (5 bases). The CDR3 consists of 14 residues. CDR1 and CDR2 from the germline V gene are SGHRS and YFSETQ. Trimming left V 0 bases short and J 5 bases short, with 8 bases between. CDR3 protein: CASSLARGNEKLFF. The DNA for the CDR3 is TGCGCCAGCAGCTTGGCCCGGGGGAATGAAAAACTGTTTTTT.

The CDR3 reads CASSKRDRDYGYTF. Here the CDR3 DNA reads TGTGCCAGCAGTAAAAGGGACAGGGACTATGGCTACACCTTC. V usage is TRBV6-5 and J usage is TRBJ1-2; 9 bases agree with TRBD1. J gave up 3 bases and V 5 bases, and 4 bases lay outside the gene matches. Germline V CDR1 and CDR2: MNHEY, SVGAGI. This CDR3 spans 14 amino acids.

The V gene is TRBV7-9, the J gene TRBJ1-5; D might be TRBD1 (6 bases). Germline CDR1 SEHNR, CDR2 FQNEAQ (reference sequence). The CDR3 loop spans 15 amino acids. Trimming pared 0 bases from V and 2 bases from J, leaving 8 bases between. The CDR3, as DNA: TGTGCCAGCAGCTTAGCGGCAGGGGGCAATCAGCCCCAGCATTTT. Protein: CASSLAAGGNQPQHF.

The chain employs TRBV6-2 or TRBV6-3 and TRBJ2-2; D call uncertain. V was cut by 4 bases and J by 5 bases, with 2 bases left in between. Germline CDR1 reads MNHEY; CDR2 reads SVGEGT. The CDR3 runs 11 residues. CDR3 bases: TGTGCCAGCAGTTCTACCGGGGAGCTGTTTTTT. It specifies CASSSTGELFF.

The V call is TRBV5-4, the J call TRBJ2-7, with D perhaps matching TRBD2 (7 bases). The CDR3 spans 13 residues. Germline CDR1 SGHNT, CDR2 YYREEE (reference sequence). V lost 3 bases, J lost 5 bases, and 12 bases lay in between. CDR3 DNA sequence: TGTGCCAGCAGCTGGGGGGGGCAGAACGAGCAGTACTTC. Translated: CASSWGGQNEQYF.

V and J are TRBV7-8 and TRBJ2-7, with 8 bases aligning to TRBD2. CDR3 length: 16 amino acids. Germline V gene data show CDR1 as SGHVS and CDR2 as FQNEAQ. Germline trimming cut 1 base from V and 6 bases from J; bases unmatched to any gene: 11. The CDR3 DNA sequence: TGTGCCAGCAGCTTAGACACTAGCGGCCATGTCTCCGAGCAGTACTTC. This encodes CASSLDTSGHVSEQYF.

This sequence joins TRBV9 and TRBJ2-7, with 7 bases matching TRBD1. The CDR3 loop spans 15 amino acids. The trim removed 2 bases at V and 2 bases at J, leaving 7 bases unmatched. The V gene's germline CDR1 is SGDLS and CDR2 YYNGEE. CDR3 DNA sequence: TGTGCCAGCAGCGTTAGACAGGGCGACGCCTACGAGCAGTACTTC. Its protein product is CASSVRQGDAYEQYF.

In this sample, this clone turned up once. V gene TRBV6-5 combines with J gene TRBJ1-6; weak D call: TRBD1 (5 bases). Germline values: CDR1 MNHEY, CDR2 SVGAGI. Trimming stripped 5 bases from V and 7 bases from J, with 12 bases between. The CDR3 is 14 amino acids. CDR3 in amino acids: CASSPTGANSPLHF. The CDR3 DNA follows: TGTGCCAGCAGTCCGACTGGGGCAAATTCACCCCTCCACTTT.

The DNA for the CDR3 is TGTGCCAGTAGTATCCCCAGGCGCACCGGGGAGCTGTTTTTT. Translated: CASSIPRRTGELFF. The genes are TRBV19 and TRBJ2-2; D gene ambiguous. The CDR3 length is 14 residues. In germline, CDR1 is LNHDA, CDR2 SQIVND (reference sequence). V gave up 3 bases and J gave up 4 bases, with 9 bases separating them.

This chain links TRBV4-1 with TRBJ2-1, with D perhaps TRBD2 (5 bases). CDR1 is MGHRA and CDR2 is YSYEKL in the germline V gene. Trimming removed 1 base at V and 4 bases at J, with 11 bases between. This CDR3 contains 15 residues. For the CDR3, the DNA is TGCGCCAGCAGCCAAGCCAGCGGTACTTACAATGAGCAGTTCTTC. The encoded protein is CASSQASGTYNEQFF.

V is TRBV6-2 or TRBV6-3 and J is TRBJ2-1, with 13 bases lining up with TRBD2. Germline CDR1 reads MNHEY; CDR2 reads SVGEGT. V lost 2 bases to trimming and J lost 0 bases; unmatched junction nucleotides: 10. The CDR3 runs 20 residues. CDR3 DNA sequence: TGTGCCAGCAGTTACATTTTGGGACTAGCGGGGAGATTCTCCTACAATGAGCAGTTCTTC. Translated: CASSYILGLAGRFSYNEQFF.

The chain has TRBV11-2 and TRBJ2-3; 8 bases fit TRBD2. CDR3 length equals 16 residues. Trimming at V came to 5 bases and at J to 3 bases, leaving 10 bases not matched to a gene. CDR1 SGHAT and CDR2 FQNNGV come from the germline V gene. CDR3 DNA: TGTGCCAGCAGCCCAACCGGGACTAGGGATACAGATACGCAGTATTTT. Encoded protein: CASSPTGTRDTDTQYF.

The chain employs TRBV7-2 and TRBJ2-7; TRBD1 is a possible D gene (6 bases). V was clipped by 6 bases and J by 2 bases, with 14 bases between them. The CDR3 runs to 14 residues. The germline V gene has CDR1 SGHTA and CDR2 FQGNSA. As DNA, the CDR3 is TGTGCCAGCAGTTACACGGACAGTCCCTACGAGCAGTACTTC. As protein: CASSYTDSPYEQYF.

The chain joins TRBV5-5 to TRBJ2-7; 12 nucleotides align to TRBD1. The CDR3 contains 14 residues. Per the germline V gene, CDR1 is SGHKS and CDR2 is YYEKEE (reference sequence). V shed 5 bases, J shed 6 bases, and the junction held 6 bases outside the gene matches. The CDR3 is CASSSGTGGGEQYF. In nucleotides, the CDR3 is TGTGCCAGCAGTTCCGGGACAGGGGGCGGCGAGCAGTACTTC. The variable domain in full, completed from reference TRBV5-5 and TRBJ2-7, reads DAGVTQSPTHLIKTRGQQVTLRCSPISGHKSVSWYQQVLGQGPQFIFQYYEKEERGRGNFPDRFSARQFPNYSSELNVNALLLGDSALYLCASSSGTGGGEQYFGPGTRLTVT.

This chain connects TRBV30 to TRBJ2-3; the D gene is possibly TRBD2 (7 bases). The germline V gene has CDR1 GTSNPN and CDR2 SVGIG (reference sequence). The CDR3 loop spans 14 amino acids. Between the trimmed V and J ends, which lost 3 bases and 2 bases, there was a span of 12 bases. The CDR3 region has the DNA TGTGCCTGGAGAGCTGCGGGGGCCACAGATACGCAGTATTTT. Translated, it gives CAWRAAGATDTQYF.

The V and J genes are TRBV4-1 and TRBJ2-7, with D tentatively TRBD1 (6 bases). Between the trimmed V and J ends, which lost 1 base and 4 bases, there was a span of 14 bases. The CDR3 covers 15 residues. Germline V gives CDR1 MGHRA, CDR2 YSYEKL. CDR3 protein: CASSQAPTGSYEQYF. CDR3 coding DNA: TGCGCCAGCAGCCAAGCTCCTACAGGGTCATACGAGCAGTACTTC.

Here the CDR3 DNA reads TGTGCCAGTACCCTCGGACAGGGTAGTGGAGGCTACACCTTC. It yields the protein CASTLGQGSGGYTF. The chain recombines TRBV19 with TRBJ1-2; 8 nucleotides align to TRBD1. The CDR3 has 14 amino acids. J was trimmed by 8 bases and V by 7 bases; bases with no gene match: 12. Germline V lookup: CDR1 LNHDA, CDR2 SQIVND (reference sequence).

This clone was picked up a small number of times. The chain employs TRBV2 and TRBJ1-5, with D perhaps matching TRBD1 (5 bases). The CDR3 is 13 residues long. Germline loops: CDR1 SNHLY, CDR2 FYNNEI. Trimming shortened V by 6 bases and J by 7 bases, and 13 bases separated the two germline ends. The CDR3 region is CASRARVRQPQHF. CDR3 nucleotides: TGTGCCAGCAGGGCCAGGGTCAGGCAGCCCCAGCATTTT.

CDR3 in DNA: TGCGCCAGCAGCCCTCGGACAGGGCGTCCAACTAATGAAAAACTGTTTTTT. Its translation is CASSPRTGRPTNEKLFF. V usage is TRBV4-1 and J usage is TRBJ1-4, with TRBD1 matching over 8 bases. The CDR3 has 17 residues. Germline V gives CDR1 MGHRA, CDR2 YSYEKL. Trimming cost V 4 bases and J 0 bases; bases outside gene matches: 7.

The chain uses TRBV6-5 and TRBJ1-1; D may be TRBD1 (6 bases). CDR1 and CDR2 (germline): MNHEY, SVGAGI. The CDR3 covers 13 residues. Between the trimmed V and J ends, which lost 6 bases and 3 bases, there was a span of 11 bases. As DNA, the CDR3 is TGTGCCAGCAGGAACAGGGCGGACACTGAAGCTTTCTTT. This encodes CASRNRADTEAFF.

This chain connects TRBV7-9 to TRBJ2-7, with 7 bases matching TRBD1. After removal of 4 bases from V and 1 base from J, the junction contained 13 bases not matched to a gene. Germline V gene sequence: CDR1 SEHNR, CDR2 FQNEAQ (reference sequence). The CDR3 is 17 residues long. CDR3 loop: CASSSAISGTESYEQYF. CDR3 coding DNA: TGTGCCAGCAGCTCCGCTATCTCCGGGACAGAGTCCTACGAGCAGTACTTC. The variable domain in full, with the rest retrieved from reference TRBV7-9 and TRBJ2-7, is DTGVSQNPRHKITKRGQNVTFRCDPISEHNRLYWYRQTLGQGPEFLTYFQNEAQLEKSRLLSDRFSAERPKGSFSTLEIQRTEQGDSAMYLCASSSAISGTESYEQYFGPGTRLTVT.

The chain employs TRBV28 and TRBJ2-1; 10 bases agree with TRBD2. With V trimmed by 6 bases and J by 5 bases, 10 bases remained unmatched. The CDR3 totals 16 residues. Germline V lookup: CDR1 MDHEN, CDR2 SYDVKM. CDR3 protein: CASSYILAGENNEQFF. CDR3 bases: TGTGCCAGCAGCTATATCCTAGCGGGAGAAAACAATGAGCAGTTCTTC.

The chain joins TRBV30 to TRBJ1-1; maybe TRBD1 (6 bases). Trimming stripped 0 bases from V and 2 bases from J, with 13 bases between. The CDR3 runs 15 residues. The germline gives CDR1 GTSNPN, CDR2 SVGIG (reference sequence). In DNA, the CDR3 is TGTGCCTGGAGTGTAGGGGGAGCTTCAAACACTGAAGCTTTCTTT. Encoded protein: CAWSVGGASNTEAFF.

The chain uses TRBV7-2 and TRBJ1-5; D unresolved. The CDR3 spans 15 residues. The V and J ends lost 1 base and 7 bases respectively, with 14 bases between them. CDR1 SGHTA and CDR2 FQGNSA come from the germline V gene. CDR3 loop: CASSLGGSGRQPQHF. CDR3 sequence (DNA): TGTGCCAGCAGCTTAGGAGGGAGTGGGCGGCAGCCCCAGCATTTT.

This clone was counted a few times. This chain connects TRBV3-1 (or the pseudogene TRBV3-2) to TRBJ2-1; D is uncertain. The length of the CDR3 is 14 residues. V gave up 1 base and J gave up 12 bases, with 16 bases separating them. The germline gives CDR1 LGHDT, CDR2 YNNKEL (reference sequence). The CDR3 loop is CASSQASTITVQFF. The CDR3 nucleotides read TGTGCCAGCAGCCAAGCATCCACGATCACGGTGCAGTTCTTC.

The rearrangement joins TRBV6-5 to TRBJ1-3, with 9 bases that match TRBD1. The germline gives CDR1 MNHEY, CDR2 SVGAGI. Unmatched junction bases numbered 9, after V lost 6 bases and J lost 9 bases. This CDR3 has 14 amino acids. This chain's CDR3 is CASSSDRGGGTIYF. CDR3 DNA: TGTGCCAGCAGCTCGGACAGGGGAGGTGGCACCATATATTTT.

The chain is built from TRBV6-6 and TRBJ1-1; a possible D gene is TRBD1 (6 bases). Germline CDR1 and CDR2: MNHNY and SVGAGI (reference sequence). V lost 0 bases to trimming and J lost 4 bases, with 9 bases between them. CDR3 size: 14 residues. The CDR3 DNA follows: TGTGCCAGCAGTTACTCGACAGGACGCACTGAAGCTTTCTTT. The encoded protein is CASSYSTGRTEAFF.

In this sample, this clone turned up once. CDR3 nucleotides: TGTGCCAGCAGGCCGACAGGCGCTAGCTCCTACGAGCAGTACTTC. Its protein product is CASRPTGASSYEQYF. This rearrangement joins TRBV4-2 to TRBJ2-7, with D possibly TRBD1 on 6 matching bases. Germline-derived CDR1 and CDR2 are LGHNA and YNFKEQ. Trimming removed 6 bases at V and 0 bases at J, with 15 bases between. The CDR3 is 15 residues long.